The 10 T cell receptor beta chains below all came from one sample that was sequenced in a study of response to subunit inactivated influenza vaccine. TCRdb recomputed calls from the RT-PCR reads with MiXCR, one row per CDR3 protein. The sample has roughly 290,000 distinct CDR3 sequences; 21% are singletons. The sequencing here drew on PBMCs from blood, taken less than 22 months after vaccination. Receptors were obtained from a man aged 50 to 69 who received an inactivated influenza vaccine.

This clonotype came up a few times. The chain couples TRBV27 to TRBJ1-2; 8 nucleotides agree with TRBD1. The CDR3 consists of 13 residues. Germline lookup yields CDR1 MNHEY and CDR2 SMNVEV (reference sequence). The junction had 5 bases not matched to a gene; V was cut back by 6 bases and J by 5 bases. The CDR3 loop is CASSMDRAYGYTF. Written as DNA, the CDR3 is TGTGCCAGCAGCATGGACAGGGCGTATGGCTACACCTTC.

The chain uses TRBV12-3 or TRBV12-4 and TRBJ1-2; 12 nucleotides match TRBD1. CDR3 length: 15 residues. After removal of 5 bases from V and 4 bases from J, the junction contained 5 bases not matched to a gene. The CDR3 sequence is CASSRGTGGAYGYTF. CDR3 DNA: TGTGCCAGCAGTAGAGGGACAGGGGGCGCCTATGGCTACACCTTC.

V and J are TRBV28 and TRBJ2-7, with unresolved D. The CDR3 has 15 amino acids. Germline V gives CDR1 MDHEN, CDR2 SYDVKM. Trimming shortened V by 3 bases and J by 2 bases, and 14 bases separated the two germline ends. DNA of the CDR3: TGTGCCAGCAGTTTTTCGGTCGAGCTTCCCTACGAGCAGTACTTC. Translating gives CASSFSVELPYEQYF.

This clonotype came up a few times. The chain uses TRBV20-1 and TRBJ1-3; no clear D gene. The CDR3 loop spans 15 amino acids. Germline V CDR1 and CDR2: DFQATT, SNEGSKA (reference sequence). With 3 bases removed from V and 0 bases from J, the gap between germline ends came to 12 bases. The CDR3 nucleotides are TGCAGTGCTAGCCTACGCCAGGACTCTGGAAACACCATATATTTT. It codes for CSASLRQDSGNTIYF.

This chain uses TRBV6-2 or TRBV6-3 with TRBJ1-5; TRBD1 might be the D (6 bases). Germline loops: CDR1 MNHEY, CDR2 SVGEGT. Trimming stripped 2 bases from V and 3 bases from J, with 11 bases between. The CDR3 is 15 amino acids. DNA for the CDR3: TGTGCCAGCAGTTACGGACAGATTTACAATCAGCCCCAGCATTTT. Protein sequence: CASSYGQIYNQPQHF.

The V and J genes are TRBV5-1 and TRBJ2-2, with D perhaps matching TRBD1 (6 bases). CDR3 length: 15 residues. Germline CDR1 reads SGHRS; CDR2 reads YFSETQ. Trimming left V 3 bases short and J 6 bases short, with 15 bases between. The CDR3 DNA reads as TGCGCCAGCAGCTCCCGGGACATTAAGGCCGGGGAGCTGTTTTTT. Translating gives CASSSRDIKAGELFF.

The chain is built from TRBV5-6 and TRBJ2-7; no clear D. The germline V gene has CDR1 SGHDT and CDR2 YYEEEE. Trimming shortened V by 4 bases and J by 2 bases, and 10 bases separated the two germline ends. CDR3 length: 13 amino acids. As DNA, the CDR3 is TGTGCCAGCAGCCCCGGTCTGCCCTACGAGCAGTACTTC. Protein sequence: CASSPGLPYEQYF.

This rearrangement joins TRBV12-3 or TRBV12-4 to TRBJ2-1; TRBD2 aligns across 7 bases. V was pared by 3 bases and J by 3 bases, with 2 bases of the junction left unmatched. The CDR3 consists of 14 residues. In DNA, the CDR3 is TGTGCCAGCAGTTTCCTAGCGGTCTACAATGAGCAGTTCTTC. Protein: CASSFLAVYNEQFF.

The chain recombines TRBV20-1 with TRBJ2-3; 7 bases agree with TRBD2. The J segment lost 5 bases and the V segment lost 8 bases, leaving 16 bases of the junction unmatched. CDR3 length: 15 residues. Germline V CDR1 and CDR2: DFQATT, SNEGSKA (reference sequence). The CDR3 loop reads CSSNTGLRVLDTQYF. As DNA, the CDR3 is TGCAGTTCAAATACGGGACTACGAGTCTTAGATACGCAGTATTTT.

The rearrangement links TRBV10-3 to TRBJ1-3; 7 bases fit TRBD1. There are 18 residues in the CDR3. Germline V gives CDR1 ENHRY, CDR2 SYGVKD. J lost 0 bases, V lost 3 bases, and 11 bases had no gene match. The CDR3 sequence is CAISDTARGIISGNTIYF. The CDR3 DNA sequence: TGTGCCATCAGTGATACGGCCAGGGGGATAATCTCTGGAAACACCATATATTTT.